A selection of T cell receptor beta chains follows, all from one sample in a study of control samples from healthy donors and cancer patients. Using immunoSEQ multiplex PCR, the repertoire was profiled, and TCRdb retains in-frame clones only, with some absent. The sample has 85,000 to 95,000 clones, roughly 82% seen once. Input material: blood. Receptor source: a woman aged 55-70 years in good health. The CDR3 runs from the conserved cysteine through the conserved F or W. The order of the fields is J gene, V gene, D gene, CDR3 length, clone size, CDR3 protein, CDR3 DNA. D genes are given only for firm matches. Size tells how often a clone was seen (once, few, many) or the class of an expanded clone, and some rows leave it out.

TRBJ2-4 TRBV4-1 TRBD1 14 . CASSQGTGGNIQYF TGCGCCAGCAGCCAAGGGACAGGGGGAAACATTCAGTACTTC
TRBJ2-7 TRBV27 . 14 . CASSLNRLAYEQYF TGTGCCAGCAGTTTGAACAGGTTGGCCTACGAGCAGTACTTC
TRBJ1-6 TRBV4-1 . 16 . CASSQEYGGYNSPLHF TGCGCCAGCAGCCAAGAGTACGGGGGCTATAATTCACCCCTCCACTTT
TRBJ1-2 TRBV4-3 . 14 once CASSRGTTGNGYTF TGCGCCAGCAGCCGAGGTACTACAGGGAACGGCTACACCTTC
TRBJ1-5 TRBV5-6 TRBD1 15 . CASSKDRGANQPQHF TGTGCCAGCAGCAAAGACAGGGGCGCCAATCAGCCCCAGCATTTT
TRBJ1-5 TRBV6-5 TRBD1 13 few CASSYAGGGPQHF TGTGCCAGCAGTTACGCAGGGGGAGGTCCCCAGCATTTT
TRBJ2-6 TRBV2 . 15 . CASSVQSSGANVLTF TGTGCCAGCAGTGTGCAGAGCTCTGGGGCCAACGTCCTGACTTTC
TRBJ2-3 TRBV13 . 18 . CASSLALGGRSSTDTQYF TGTGCCAGCAGCTTGGCGCTCGGGGGGCGGTCTAGCACAGATACGCAGTATTTT
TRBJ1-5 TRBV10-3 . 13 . CAISQQSDQPQHF TGTGCCATCAGCCAACAGTCTGATCAGCCCCAGCATTTT
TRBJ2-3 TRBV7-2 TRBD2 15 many CASSSSGGAGDTQYF TGTGCCAGCAGCTCTAGCGGGGGGGCCGGAGATACGCAGTATTTT